These 17 T cell receptor beta chains came from one sample sequenced in a study of T cells expressing NK-cell markers. TCRdb re-called the 5' RACE reads and catalogs CDR3 proteins one per entry, DNA excluded. Its table records 300,000 to 500,000 distinct CDR3 sequences. The sample comprised blood T cells: a sorted CD56 or NKG2C T cell subset, CD4+ or CD8+ T cells, or bulk PBMC T cells (not recorded which). The receptors originated from a woman aged 45-59 years in good health.

The chain has TRBV5-1 and TRBJ2-5; checking the TCRdb D call of TRBD2 is not possible without DNA. Looked up from germline, CDR1 is SGHRS and CDR2 is YFSETQ. This CDR3 has 15 amino acids. The CDR3 loop reads CASSREGAVGETQYF.

V is TRBV5-5 and J is TRBJ2-7; the D gene TCRdb calls, TRBD1, cannot be checked with no DNA. Germline CDR1 and CDR2: SGHKS and YYEKEE (reference sequence). The CDR3 totals 17 residues. CDR3 region: CASSLYPGDRVADEQYF. The variable domain in full, completed from reference TRBV5-5 and TRBJ2-7, reads DAGVTQSPTHLIKTRGQQVTLRCSPISGHKSVSWYQQVLGQGPQFIFQYYEKEERGRGNFPDRFSARQFPNYSSELNVNALLLGDSALYLCASSLYPGDRVADEQYFGPGTRLTVT.

The rearrangement uses TRBV6-5 and TRBJ2-3. This CDR3 is built from 15 residues. Germline V gene lookup returns CDR1 MNHEY and CDR2 SVGAGI. CDR3 residues: CASSYSSGLLDTQYF.

The chain employs TRBV11-2 and TRBJ2-1; TCRdb lists TRBD1, though no DNA is available to test this call. Germline CDR1 is SGHAT and CDR2 is FQNNGV. The CDR3 length is 15 residues. The CDR3 protein is CASSLEAGFYNEQFF.

The chain combines TRBV9 with TRBJ1-2; TCRdb indicates TRBD1, and absent DNA this call remains unverified. Germline V gene data show CDR1 as SGDLS and CDR2 as YYNGEE. There are 15 residues in the CDR3. CDR3 sequence reads: CASSVGQPVLYGYTF.

The chain joins TRBV12-3 or TRBV12-4 to TRBJ1-2. This CDR3 is built from 13 residues. CDR3 amino acids: CASSTHRVGGYTF.

This CDR3 reads CASSQMGQLTGELFF. V and J are TRBV4-1 and TRBJ2-2; absent DNA, TCRdb's TRBD1 call cannot be checked. This CDR3 is built from 15 residues. Germline V CDR1 and CDR2: MGHRA, YSYEKL.

The chain links TRBV24-1 to TRBJ2-1; TCRdb calls TRBD2, which cannot be checked without DNA. The CDR3 spans 15 residues. Germline CDR1 is KGHDR and CDR2 is SFDVKD. CDR3 sequence reads: CATSDPGLTKNEQFF.

The CDR3 is CASSPILPNKQETQYF. The V call is TRBV18, the J call TRBJ2-5; TCRdb lists TRBD2, though no DNA is available to test this call. Germline-derived CDR1 and CDR2 are KGHSH and LQKENI. CDR3 length equals 16 residues.

The genes are TRBV4-1 and TRBJ2-3; the TCRdb call, TRBD2, lacks DNA for checking. The length of the CDR3 is 16 residues. CDR1 and CDR2 (germline): MGHRA, YSYEKL. CDR3 amino acids: CASSPNSGRVADTQYF.

The chain has TRBV20-1 and TRBJ1-5; TCRdb's assignment of TRBD1 cannot be checked, as there is no DNA. The CDR3 spans 15 residues. Germline V gene data show CDR1 as DFQATT and CDR2 as SNEGSKA (reference sequence). CDR3 in amino acids: CSARDDRGSGQPQHF.

The genes are TRBV29-1 and TRBJ2-5; TCRdb designates TRBD2, a call that cannot be tested without DNA. This CDR3 spans 15 amino acids. Germline V gives CDR1 SQVTM, CDR2 ANQGSEA. CDR3 sequence: CSVPLASGSWETQYF.

This chain links TRBV24-1 with TRBJ2-5; with no DNA, the TCRdb D assignment of TRBD1 cannot be verified. Germline CDR1 is KGHDR and CDR2 is SFDVKD. This CDR3 has 17 residues. This CDR3 is CATSDTEQGRGQETQYF.

The rearrangement links TRBV4-2 to TRBJ2-1; TCRdb proposes TRBD2, but this gene call is untestable without DNA. Germline values: CDR1 LGHNA, CDR2 YNFKEQ. CDR3 size: 16 residues. CDR3 in amino acids: CASSQWTSGRGAEQFF.

The chain recombines TRBV5-1 with TRBJ2-1; without DNA, the TCRdb call of TRBD1 cannot be checked. CDR3 size: 16 residues. From germline, CDR1 is SGHRS and CDR2 YFSETQ. This chain's CDR3 is CASSSIGTWGADEQFF.

J is TRBJ2-1 and V is TRBV4-2. This CDR3 contains 16 residues. Germline assignment: CDR1 LGHNA and CDR2 YNFKEQ. The CDR3 sequence: CASSQDMGESYNEQFF.

The CDR3: CASGLSSGPPQQETQYF. The gene calls are TRBV12-5 and TRBJ2-5; checking the TCRdb D call of TRBD1 is not possible without DNA. The germline V gene has CDR1 LGHNT and CDR2 FRNRAP. This CDR3 spans 17 amino acids. The whole variable domain, filled in from reference TRBV12-5 and TRBJ2-5, reads DARVTQTPRHKVTEMGQEVTMRCQPILGHNTVFWYRQTMMQGLELLAYFRNRAPLDDSGMPKDRFSAEMPDATLATLKIQPSEPRDSAVYFCASGLSSGPPQQETQYFGPGTRLLVL.